This is a list of T cell receptor beta chains from one sample in a study of blood T cells in healthy people across ages. Each CDR3 protein gets one entry after TCRdb re-called the 5' RACE reads with MiXCR. The data show more than 900,000 distinct CDR3 sequences, with about 23% seen just once and less than 0.75% held by the top ten. The sample was also reused in another study, on T cells of mothers and their children.

The sequencing sample was made of blood. These receptor sequences come from a girl aged 2 to 10 in good health. The CDR3 runs from the conserved cysteine through the conserved F or W. Fields, in order: V gene, D gene, clone size, J gene, CDR3 protein, CDR3 DNA. The D gene is left open where the match is weak. Expanded clones get a size class; other rows say once, few or many, or leave the size out.

V: TRBV7-9
D: NA
size: NA
J: TRBJ1-4
CDR3: CASSLGSQNNEKLFF
DNA: TGTGCCAGCAGCTTAGGGTCCCAGAATAATGAAAAACTGTTTTTT

V: TRBV5-1
D: NA
size: few
J: TRBJ2-1
CDR3: CASSLGILDSPSYNEQFF
DNA: TGCGCCAGCAGCTTAGGAATCCTCGACAGTCCCTCATACAATGAGCAGTTCTTC

V: TRBV12-5
D: NA
size: NA
J: TRBJ1-2
CDR3: CTSGLPGLGGYGYTF
DNA: TGTACTAGTGGTCTACCGGGCCTAGGGGGCTATGGCTACACCTTC

V: TRBV6-5
D: TRBD1
size: few
J: TRBJ1-2
CDR3: CASTTGGVGYGYTF
DNA: TGTGCCAGCACTACAGGGGGCGTCGGATATGGCTACACCTTC

V: TRBV2
D: TRBD1
size: few
J: TRBJ1-1
CDR3: CANSARGPVNTEAFF
DNA: TGTGCCAACTCAGCCAGGGGGCCGGTGAACACTGAAGCTTTCTTT

V: TRBV10-3
D: NA
size: NA
J: TRBJ1-5
CDR3: CAISRGGDGQPQHF
DNA: TGTGCCATCAGCCGGGGAGGGGATGGTCAGCCCCAGCATTTT

V: TRBV12-3/TRBV12-4
D: TRBD1
size: few
J: TRBJ2-1
CDR3: CASRRGTGVNNEQFF
DNA: TGTGCCAGCAGACGCGGGACAGGGGTCAACAATGAGCAGTTCTTC

V: TRBV4-2
D: TRBD1
size: NA
J: TRBJ1-2
CDR3: CASSQNRGSIYGYTF
DNA: TGTGCCAGCAGCCAAAACAGGGGTTCGATCTATGGCTACACCTTC

V: TRBV20-1
D: NA
size: few
J: TRBJ2-7
CDR3: CSARGVLTYEQYF
DNA: TGCAGTGCCCGGGGAGTCCTCACCTACGAGCAGTACTTC

V: TRBV2
D: TRBD1
size: NA
J: TRBJ2-5
CDR3: CASSGQGRQETQYF
DNA: TGTGCCAGCAGTGGACAGGGAAGGCAAGAGACCCAGTACTTC

V: TRBV6-6
D: NA
size: few
J: TRBJ1-1
CDR3: CASSPRQQGTEAFF
DNA: TGTGCCAGCAGTCCTCGACAGCAGGGAACTGAAGCTTTCTTT

V: TRBV12-3/TRBV12-4
D: NA
size: NA
J: TRBJ2-1
CDR3: CASSLEVDSWQAF
DNA: TGTGCCAGCAGTTTAGAGGTCGACTCCTGGCAGGCCTTC

V: TRBV20-1
D: TRBD2
size: NA
J: TRBJ2-2
CDR3: CSASVLAGTGGLFF
DNA: TGCAGTGCTAGCGTTCTAGCGGGAACCGGGGGGCTGTTTTTT

V: TRBV6-1
D: NA
size: few
J: TRBJ1-4
CDR3: CATNEDRMEKLFF
DNA: TGTGCCACCAACGAGGACAGAATGGAAAAACTGTTTTTT

V: TRBV6-2/TRBV6-3
D: NA
size: many
J: TRBJ1-2
CDR3: CASSPASNYGYTF
DNA: TGTGCCAGCAGCCCCGCGTCTAACTATGGCTACACCTTC

V: TRBV2
D: NA
size: few
J: TRBJ2-5
CDR3: CASSDFITEETQYF
DNA: TGTGCCAGCAGTGACTTTATAACGGAAGAGACCCAGTACTTC

V: TRBV12-3/TRBV12-4
D: NA
size: NA
J: TRBJ2-7
CDR3: CASSYGTLEQYF
DNA: TGTGCCAGCAGTTACGGGACCCTCGAGCAGTACTTC

V: TRBV11-2
D: TRBD2
size: NA
J: TRBJ2-5
CDR3: CASTSTGGGRQETQYF
DNA: TGTGCCAGCACCTCGACTGGGGGAGGGAGGCAAGAGACCCAGTACTTC

V: TRBV3-1
D: TRBD2
size: many
J: TRBJ2-3
CDR3: CASSRGLPSGADTQYF
DNA: TGTGCCAGCAGCCGCGGATTACCTAGCGGGGCAGATACGCAGTATTTT

V: TRBV9
D: NA
size: NA
J: TRBJ1-2
CDR3: CASSGTGIGYTF
DNA: TGTGCCAGCAGCGGCACAGGGATCGGCTACACCTTC

V: TRBV6-5
D: NA
size: few
J: TRBJ1-1
CDR3: CASSYSGGLGTEAFF
DNA: TGTGCCAGCAGTTACTCCGGGGGTTTGGGCACTGAAGCTTTCTTT

V: TRBV7-2
D: NA
size: NA
J: TRBJ2-3
CDR3: CASSLGQVGDTQYF
DNA: TGTGCCAGCAGCTTAGGGCAGGTCGGGGATACGCAGTATTTT

V: TRBV10-3
D: TRBD2
size: NA
J: TRBJ2-7
CDR3: CATGGYDLRPYEQYF
DNA: TGTGCCACGGGGGGGTACGACCTTAGACCCTACGAGCAGTACTTC

V: TRBV9
D: NA
size: many
J: TRBJ2-2
CDR3: CASSGTGELFF
DNA: TGTGCCAGCAGCGGGACCGGGGAGCTGTTTTTT